The next 9 T cell receptor beta chains were all read from a single sample in a study of CD8+ T cells in alopecia areata. Reverse transcription of extracted RNA yielded cDNA, which provided the sequencing template. Clones were read by immunoSEQ multiplex PCR, and TCRdb kept only the in-frame ones, dropping some. The data contain approximately 150,000 clones, 55% of them singletons. The sample taken for sequencing was CD4+ T cells sorted from blood. Every receptor here comes from a human donor in good health.

V is TRBV4-1 and J is TRBJ1-5; 7 bases are a match to TRBD1. Germline-derived CDR1 and CDR2 are MGHRA and YSYEKL. V dropped 1 base and J dropped 0; count of bases not matched to a gene: 0. The CDR3 totals 15 residues. The CDR3 protein is CASSQGQGSNQPQHF. DNA of the CDR3: TGCGCCAGCAGCCAAGGACAGGGTAGCAATCAGCCCCAGCATTTT.

The gene calls are TRBV5-1 and TRBJ2-7; possibly TRBD2 for D (5 bases). The V and J ends lost 4 bases and 3 bases respectively, with 17 bases between them. The CDR3 is 15 amino acids. Looked up from germline, CDR1 is SGHRS and CDR2 is YFSETQ. As DNA, the CDR3 is TGCGCCAGCAGCAAGGACTTCCAGGCCAGCTACGAGCAGTACTTC. Translated, it gives CASSKDFQASYEQYF.

This clone was detected a few times. CDR3 loop: CASSSSGTPYEQYF. As DNA, the CDR3 is TGTGCCAGCAGCTCTAGCGGGACCCCCTACGAGCAGTACTTC. V is TRBV7-6 and J is TRBJ2-7, with 9 positions matching TRBD2. The CDR3 is 14 amino acids. Germline trimming cut 4 bases from V and 2 bases from J; bases unmatched to any gene: 3. Per germline, CDR1 SGHVS and CDR2 FNYEAQ. The whole variable domain, filled in from reference TRBV7-6 and TRBJ2-7, reads GAGVSQSPRYKVTKRGQDVALRCDPISGHVSLYWYRQALGQGPEFLTYFNYEAQQDKSGLPNDRFSAERPEGSISTLTIQRTEQRDSAMYRCASSSSGTPYEQYFGPGTRLTVT.

The chain carries TRBV6-5 and TRBJ1-2, with D hard to call. Germline assignment: CDR1 MNHEY and CDR2 SVGAGI. With 5 bases removed from V and 2 bases from J, the gap between germline ends came to 12 bases. This CDR3 is 14 amino acids long. The CDR3 sequence is CASSTGRNNYGYTF. The CDR3 DNA reads as TGTGCCAGCAGTACCGGACGGAACAACTATGGCTACACCTTC.

The chain employs TRBV7-2 and TRBJ2-7, with D maybe TRBD2 (5 bases). Per the germline V gene, CDR1 is SGHTA and CDR2 is FQGNSA. V was clipped by 8 bases and J by 1 base, with 15 bases between them. The CDR3 loop spans 14 amino acids. CDR3 DNA: TGTGCCAGCGGAATCACTAGTGGTTCCTACGAGCAGTACTTC. Its protein is CASGITSGSYEQYF.

This clone has just a few counts. The chain is built from TRBV19 and TRBJ1-1; 7 bases line up with TRBD1. Germline V gives CDR1 LNHDA, CDR2 SQIVND (reference sequence). The CDR3 runs to 14 residues. With 4 bases clipped from V and 6 bases from J, the junction kept 8 bases outside the gene matches. The chain's CDR3 is CASSKRQGISEAFF. Here the CDR3 DNA reads TGTGCCAGTAGTAAGCGACAGGGAATTTCTGAAGCTTTCTTT.

A few counts support this clone. This chain connects TRBV5-1 to TRBJ2-2; D ambiguous. Trimming removed 4 bases from V and 3 bases from J, with 16 bases in between. The CDR3 runs to 16 residues. Per the germline V gene, CDR1 is SGHRS and CDR2 is YFSETQ. This CDR3 is CASSPSVPTDTGELFF. CDR3 coding DNA: TGCGCCAGCAGCCCCTCGGTCCCGACGGACACCGGGGAGCTGTTTTTT.

J is TRBJ1-1 and V is TRBV2; D is possibly TRBD1 (6 bases). CDR3 size: 13 residues. Germline V gene sequence: CDR1 SNHLY, CDR2 FYNNEI. V was trimmed by 6 bases and J by 2 bases, leaving 10 bases between them. CDR3 amino acids: CASRGQVNTEAFF. The CDR3 nucleotides are TGTGCCAGCAGGGGACAAGTTAACACTGAAGCTTTCTTT.

The CDR3 region is CSVEDWGGFLKNEQFF. The CDR3 coding sequence is TGCAGCGTTGAAGATTGGGGGGGTTTCCTCAAAAATGAGCAGTTCTTC. The chain recombines TRBV29-1 with TRBJ2-1, with 7 bases lining up with TRBD2. CDR1 and CDR2 (germline): SQVTM, ANQGSEA. The V segment lost 0 bases and the J segment 7 bases; nucleotides outside the gene matches: 12. The CDR3 length is 16 residues.